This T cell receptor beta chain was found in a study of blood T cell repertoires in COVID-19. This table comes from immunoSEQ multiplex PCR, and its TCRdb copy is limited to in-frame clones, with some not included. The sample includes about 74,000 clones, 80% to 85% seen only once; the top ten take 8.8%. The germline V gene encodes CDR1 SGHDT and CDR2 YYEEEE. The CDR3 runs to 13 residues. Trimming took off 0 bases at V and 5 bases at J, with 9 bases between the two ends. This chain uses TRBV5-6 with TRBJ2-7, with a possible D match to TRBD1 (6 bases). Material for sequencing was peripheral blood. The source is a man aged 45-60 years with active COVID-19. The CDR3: CASSLDRAHEQYF. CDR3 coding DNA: TGTGCCAGCAGCTTGGACAGGGCCCACGAGCAGTACTTC.